Shown below are 22 T cell receptor beta chains from a single sample sequenced in a study of blood T cell repertoires in COVID-19. The assay was immunoSEQ multiplex PCR, and TCRdb's table has in-frame clones only and misses some. Found here are hundreds of thousands of clones, approximately 87% of them singletons; the top ten hold roughly 1.6%. The sample comprised peripheral blood. The receptors originated from a woman aged 40 to 50 who had recovered from COVID-19.

This chain uses TRBV4-1 with TRBJ2-5; 8 bases fit TRBD1. CDR3 length: 15 residues. Trimming cost V 2 bases and J 1 base; bases outside gene matches: 3. Germline values: CDR1 MGHRA, CDR2 YSYEKL. The chain's CDR3 is CASSQKQGGQETQYF. For the CDR3, the DNA is TGCGCCAGCAGCCAAAAACAGGGGGGCCAAGAGACCCAGTACTTC.

This chain links TRBV2 with TRBJ1-1; TRBD1 might be the D (6 bases). CDR1 is SNHLY, CDR2 FYNNEI, per germline. Deletions cut 0 bases from V and 3 bases from J, with 14 bases between. The CDR3 extends over 16 amino acids. CDR3 nucleotides: TGTGCCAGCAGTGAAGCCAGCGGGGGGGCGGACACTGAAGCTTTCTTT. Translating gives CASSEASGGADTEAFF.

This clone was picked up a small number of times. The chain has TRBV7-2 and TRBJ1-1; the D gene is possibly TRBD1 (6 bases). The germline V and J ends were trimmed by 3 bases and 0 bases, with 11 bases remaining between them. From germline, CDR1 is SGHTA and CDR2 FQGNSA. CDR3 length: 15 amino acids. In nucleotides, the CDR3 is TGTGCCAGCAGCTTGGCGGGGGCCATGAACACTGAAGCTTTCTTT. Translation: CASSLAGAMNTEAFF.

This chain links TRBV6-5 with TRBJ1-1, with D maybe TRBD1 (5 bases). Germline lookup yields CDR1 MNHEY and CDR2 SVGAGI. The CDR3 has 13 amino acids. V lost 8 bases to trimming and J lost 1 base, with 11 bases between them. The CDR3 protein is CASCRGPNTEAFF. For the CDR3, the DNA is TGTGCCAGCTGTAGGGGCCCGAACACTGAAGCTTTCTTT.

Only one count was recorded for this clone. The chain is built from TRBV25-1 and TRBJ1-5; a weak D match, TRBD1 (5 bases). V was shortened by 4 bases and J by 4 bases, with 14 bases between the two germline ends. The CDR3 loop spans 15 amino acids. Germline CDR1 reads MGHDK; CDR2 reads SYGVNS. CDR3 loop: CASSVGGSGNQPQHF. The CDR3 DNA reads TGTGCCAGCAGTGTTGGGGGGAGTGGGAATCAGCCCCAGCATTTT.

This chain connects TRBV3-1 (or the pseudogene TRBV3-2) to TRBJ2-2; D gene ambiguous. The CDR3 length is 14 residues. Germline lookup yields CDR1 LGHDT and CDR2 YNNKEL (reference sequence). Trimming left V 1 base short and J 1 base short, with 4 bases between. DNA for the CDR3: TGTGCCAGCAGCCAAGCCTTGAACACCGGGGAGCTGTTTTTT. Translating it yields CASSQALNTGELFF.

The chain combines TRBV7-7 with TRBJ2-1, with TRBD2 identical over 8 bases. J was trimmed by 4 bases and V by 1 base; bases with no gene match: 3. The CDR3 is 15 amino acids. Germline V gene lookup returns CDR1 SSHAT and CDR2 FNYEAQ (reference sequence). The CDR3 loop is CASSLEAGEYNEQFF. The CDR3, as DNA: TGTGCCAGCAGCTTAGAAGCGGGGGAGTACAATGAGCAGTTCTTC.

The rearrangement links TRBV3-1 (or the pseudogene TRBV3-2) to TRBJ1-1; D perhaps matches TRBD1 (5 bases). V lost 1 base and J 6 bases, leaving 9 bases between the germline ends. Germline lookup yields CDR1 LGHDT and CDR2 YNNKEL (reference sequence). The CDR3 sequence is 13 residues long. This chain's CDR3 is CASSQAGGAEAFF. CDR3 nucleotide sequence: TGTGCCAGCAGCCAAGCTGGAGGGGCTGAAGCTTTCTTT.

J is TRBJ2-2 and V is TRBV6-6; 7 nucleotides align to TRBD1. Germline CDR1 MNHNY, CDR2 SVGAGI (reference sequence). The J segment lost 0 bases and the V segment lost 6 bases, leaving 4 bases of the junction unmatched. The CDR3 loop spans 15 amino acids. The CDR3 nucleotides are TGTGCCAGCAGCCGGACAGGAGCGAACACCGGGGAGCTGTTTTTT. Translating gives CASSRTGANTGELFF.

The V and J genes are TRBV30 and TRBJ1-2; D is unresolved. Trimming took 1 base from V and 0 from J, leaving 3 bases between them. Germline V gene data show CDR1 as GTSNPN and CDR2 as SVGIG (reference sequence). The CDR3 contains 12 residues. CDR3 nucleotides: TGTGCCTGGAGTGCCACTAACTATGGCTACACCTTC. It encodes CAWSATNYGYTF.

The chain carries TRBV3-1 (or the pseudogene TRBV3-2) and TRBJ1-2; maybe TRBD1 (5 bases). Trimming removed 1 base from V and 4 bases from J, with 13 bases in between. CDR1 and CDR2 from the germline V gene are LGHDT and YNNKEL (reference sequence). The CDR3 contains 15 residues. In DNA form, the CDR3 reads TGTGCCAGCAGCCAAGGGTCCGGGGGGACCTATGGCTACACCTTC. Translation gives CASSQGSGGTYGYTF.

CDR3 DNA: TGTGCCAGCAGTAGGGGCTCTGGGGCCAACGTCCTGACTTTC. It is translated as CASSRGSGANVLTF. The chain links TRBV28 to TRBJ2-6; D may be TRBD1 (5 bases). Trimming left V 5 bases short and J 0 bases short, with 5 bases between. This CDR3 has 14 residues. Germline-derived CDR1 and CDR2 are MDHEN and SYDVKM.

The sample holds one count of this clone. This chain connects TRBV7-9 to TRBJ2-1; 7 bases match TRBD2. This CDR3 has 14 amino acids. The V gene end was trimmed by 4 bases and the J gene end by 4 bases; junction bases not matched to a gene: 4. Germline V lookup: CDR1 SEHNR, CDR2 FQNEAQ (reference sequence). This CDR3 reads CASSSGGSYNEQFF. The CDR3 nucleotides read TGTGCCAGCAGCTCCGGGGGGTCGTACAATGAGCAGTTCTTC.

The CDR3 sequence is CASSPTGGVTYEQYF. The CDR3 DNA follows: TGTGCCAGCTCACCTACCGGGGGAGTAACCTACGAGCAGTACTTC. The chain is built from TRBV18 and TRBJ2-7; D may be TRBD2 (6 bases). Germline CDR1 reads KGHSH; CDR2 reads LQKENI. The CDR3 totals 15 residues. Trimming cost V 3 bases and J 2 bases, with 14 bases left between them. Complete variable domain (other parts from reference TRBV18 and TRBJ2-7): NAGVMQNPRHLVRRRGQEARLRCSPMKGHSHVYWYRQLPEEGLKFMVYLQKENIIDESGMPKERFSAEFPKEGPSILRIQQVVRGDSAAYFCASSPTGGVTYEQYFGPGTRLTVT.

The genes are TRBV6-5 and TRBJ1-3; D gene unclear. Trimming removed 6 bases at V and 1 base at J, with 10 bases between. Germline assignment: CDR1 MNHEY and CDR2 SVGAGI. CDR3 length: 14 amino acids. The CDR3 DNA is TGTGCCAGCAGCCCCCCCGGTTCTGGAAACACCATATATTTT. Protein sequence: CASSPPGSGNTIYF.

This CDR3 is CASSYWTSIGPDTQYF. In DNA form, the CDR3 reads TGTGCCAGCAGTTACTGGACTAGCATTGGGCCAGATACGCAGTATTTT. V and J are TRBV6-2 or TRBV6-3 and TRBJ2-3, with 8 bases that match TRBD2. V trimming: 1 base; J trimming: 4 bases; junction bases outside the gene matches: 7. Per the germline V gene, CDR1 is MNHEY and CDR2 is SVGEGT. The CDR3 is 16 amino acids.

This chain links TRBV4-1 with TRBJ1-1, with D uncertain. The CDR3 covers 15 residues. Looked up from germline, CDR1 is MGHRA and CDR2 is YSYEKL. V shed 0 bases and J shed 7 bases, with 15 bases lying between them. DNA for the CDR3: TGCGCCAGCAGCCAAGAAGCGGTACGGCAGGTTGAAGCTTTCTTT. Encoded protein: CASSQEAVRQVEAFF.

The table lists this clone with a count of one. The rearrangement links TRBV28 to TRBJ2-5; no definite D call. Germline CDR1 and CDR2: MDHEN and SYDVKM. The CDR3 loop spans 17 amino acids. V was shortened by 5 bases and J by 0 bases, with 19 bases between the two germline ends. The CDR3, as DNA: TGTGCCAGCAGTCCAACAGAGTCCGGCGACGACCAAGAGACCCAGTACTTC. Residues: CASSPTESGDDQETQYF.

This chain links TRBV18 with TRBJ2-1, with D perhaps TRBD2 (6 bases). Trimming cost V 3 bases and J 5 bases, with 20 bases left between them. Germline CDR1 KGHSH, CDR2 LQKENI. This CDR3 spans 17 amino acids. CDR3 nucleotides: TGTGCCAGCTCACCCCGTGGAGTCGCCGGGGGAAACAATGAGCAGTTCTTC. Its translation: CASSPRGVAGGNNEQFF. The full variable domain, its missing parts supplied by reference TRBV18 and TRBJ2-1, is NAGVMQNPRHLVRRRGQEARLRCSPMKGHSHVYWYRQLPEEGLKFMVYLQKENIIDESGMPKERFSAEFPKEGPSILRIQQVVRGDSAAYFCASSPRGVAGGNNEQFFGPGTRLTVL.

The chain couples TRBV5-5 to TRBJ1-1, with D perhaps TRBD1 (6 bases). Germline V CDR1 and CDR2: SGHKS, YYEKEE (reference sequence). The CDR3 has 14 residues. V was trimmed by 4 bases and J by 1 base, leaving 11 bases between them. The CDR3 loop is CASSPPQGNTEAFF. The CDR3 nucleotides read TGTGCCAGCAGCCCACCACAGGGGAACACTGAAGCTTTCTTT.

The chain has TRBV24-1 and TRBJ2-2; D unclear. Trimming left V 5 bases short and J 3 bases short, with 6 bases between. The germline CDR1 and CDR2 sequences are KGHDR and SFDVKD. This CDR3 spans 13 amino acids. The CDR3 DNA is TGTGCCACCAGTGGGCTAGACACCGGGGAGCTGTTTTTT. This codes for CATSGLDTGELFF.

The V gene is TRBV6-2 or TRBV6-3, the J gene TRBJ1-1, with a possible D match to TRBD1 (5 bases). Trimming left V 2 bases short and J 1 base short, with 17 bases between. This CDR3 contains 17 residues. Germline CDR1 reads MNHEY; CDR2 reads SVGEGT. The CDR3 is CASSYPYFGGGNTEAFF. CDR3 coding DNA: TGTGCCAGCAGTTACCCCTATTTCGGGGGGGGGAACACTGAAGCTTTCTTT.